Shown below are 18 T cell receptor beta chains from a single sample sequenced in a study of tumor-infiltrating lymphocytes in oesophageal squamous cell carcinoma. TCRdb used MiXCR to reprocess the PCR reads, holding one entry per CDR3 protein. Seen here are about 16,000 distinct CDR3 sequences, roughly 53% observed once, and the top ten hold 23%. The sample taken for sequencing was esophageal tumor tissue. The receptors here all came from a male donor with esophageal squamous cell carcinoma.

This clonotype came up a few times. The CDR3 loop reads CASSLDSTDTQYF. The CDR3 region has the DNA TGTGCCAGCAGCTTAGATTCCACAGATACGCAGTATTTT. The rearrangement links TRBV7-2 to TRBJ2-3; D is undetermined. The germline V gene encodes CDR1 SGHTA and CDR2 FQGNSA. With 1 base removed from V and 2 bases from J, the gap between germline ends came to 4 bases. There are 13 residues in the CDR3.

This chain joins TRBV12-3 or TRBV12-4 and TRBJ2-4; D assignment may be TRBD1 or TRBD2 (5 bases each). The end of the DNA is better explained by TRBJ2-7, so the J call may be wrong. This CDR3 spans 16 amino acids. The CDR3 here is CASSLGGGLLSYEQYF. The CDR3 DNA reads TGTGCCAGCAGTTTAGGGGGCGGACTTCTCTCCTACGAGCAGTACTTC.

This clonotype has a handful of counts. J is TRBJ2-6 and V is TRBV7-2; 8 nucleotides agree with TRBD2. The CDR3 is made up of 19 amino acids. The ends lost 5 bases at V and 4 bases at J; junction bases unmatched: 16. The V gene's germline CDR1 is SGHTA and CDR2 FQGNSA. CDR3 in DNA: TGTGCCAGCAGCATTAGCGGGATAGGCTTCCGATCCGGGGCCAACGTCCTGACTTTC. Amino acid sequence: CASSISGIGFRSGANVLTF.

As to this clonotype: This is likely a read error, given that the CDR3 carries no conserved phenylalanine or tryptophan at its end. Because the CDR3's place on the DNA is in doubt, the DNA is left out and the CDR3 is given as listed by TCRdb. The chain combines TRBV28 with TRBJ2-6; the table's D gene call, TRBD1, was not cross checked with the DNA. The CDR3 is made up of 17 amino acids, end residues included. Looked up from germline, CDR1 is MDHEN and CDR2 is SYDVKM. The CDR3: CASSSGGSGANVLTFGA.

This chain joins TRBV10-3 and TRBJ2-1; TRBD2 matches 16 bases. The J call is uncertain, as TRBJ2-7 better fits the DNA end. Germline V gene sequence: CDR1 ENHRY, CDR2 SYGVKD. The CDR3 has 17 residues. The CDR3 nucleotides read TGTGCCATCAGTGAACTGGGACTAGCGGGAGGGAACGACGAGCAGTACTTC. This sequence encodes CAISELGLAGGNDEQYF.

The table lists this clonotype with a count of one. The chain has TRBV7-2 and TRBJ2-4; TRBD2 matches at 12 bases. The closer fit of TRBJ2-1 to the DNA end suggests the J call may be wrong. Germline assignment: CDR1 SGHTA and CDR2 FQGNSA. The length of the CDR3 is 19 residues. The CDR3 is CASSLAVLAGGDAYNEQFF. The CDR3 coding sequence is TGTGCCAGCAGCTTAGCCGTACTAGCGGGAGGTGACGCCTACAATGAGCAGTTCTTC.

This clonotype was counted only a few times. Since the CDR3 does not end with the conserved phenylalanine or tryptophan, this likely comes from a read error. No DNA is shown, since the ends of the CDR3 on it are uncertain; the CDR3 is the one TCRdb lists. This chain uses TRBV7-8 with TRBJ2-7; the table's D call, TRBD2, has no DNA check behind it. Termini included, the CDR3 measures 20 amino acids. The germline V gene encodes CDR1 SGHVS and CDR2 FQNEAQ. CDR3 sequence: CASRRAATGTGNNSPLHFGN.

The chain uses TRBV10-2 and TRBJ2-3; D is unresolved. Germline V gene sequence: CDR1 WSHSY, CDR2 SAAADI. The CDR3 is 11 amino acids. The V gene lost 6 bases and the J gene lost 2 bases, with 3 bases spanning the gap. The CDR3 loop is CASRHTDTQYF. The CDR3 DNA reads TGCGCCAGCAGACACACAGATACGCAGTATTTT.

The rearrangement joins TRBV11-2 to TRBJ2-6, with a weak D call TRBD2 (5 bases). Deletions cut 10 bases from V and 0 bases from J, with 22 bases between. The CDR3 length is 18 residues. Per the germline V gene, CDR1 is SGHAT and CDR2 is FQNNGV. As DNA, the CDR3 is TGTGCCACCATGAAAATAGGGAGCCTACTCTCTGGGGCCAACGTCCTGACTTTC. This sequence encodes CATMKIGSLLSGANVLTF.

This clonotype rates as medium-sized (0.01 to 0.1%). CDR3 DNA sequence: TGTGCCATCAGTGTTTCACAGGGGGCAGGGTTAAAAGAGACCCAGTACTTC. It codes for CAISVSQGAGLKETQYF. The chain combines TRBV10-3 with TRBJ2-5; 9 nucleotides agree with TRBD1. This CDR3 has 17 amino acids. CDR1 and CDR2 from the germline V gene are ENHRY and SYGVKD. With V trimmed by 4 bases and J by 3 bases, 12 bases remained unmatched.

The chain has TRBV7-6 and TRBJ2-1, with 8 bases that match TRBD2. Germline V gene lookup returns CDR1 SGHVS and CDR2 FNYEAQ. This CDR3 spans 14 amino acids. Trimming took 8 bases from V and 5 from J; bases not matched to a gene: 8. The CDR3 DNA follows: TGTGCCAGCCGAGCCGGGACTAGGAACAATGAGCAGTTCTTC. It is translated as CASRAGTRNNEQFF.

This clonotype was observed many times. This chain uses TRBV7-9 with TRBJ1-6, with D uncertain. Germline CDR1 SEHNR, CDR2 FQNEAQ (reference sequence). The CDR3 spans 12 residues. The ends were cut back, 7 bases at V and 9 bases at J, with 10 bases in the middle. CDR3 loop: CASTVEGSPLHF. CDR3 nucleotides: TGTGCCAGCACCGTAGAGGGTTCACCCCTCCACTTT.

This clonotype was detected only a few times. One end of the junction fails to match germline, which may point to a read error. The chain is built from TRBV7-6 and TRBJ2-1; D is unresolved. Germline assignment: CDR1 SGHVS and CDR2 FNYEAQ. The CDR3 sequence is 12 residues long. Here the CDR3 DNA reads TGTGCCAGCAGTCACTTGGAATCACCCCTCCACTTC. This sequence encodes CASSHLESPLHF.

The CDR3 region has the DNA TGCGCCAGCATGGGGGGGGCAGGGCAGCCCCAGCATTTT. It specifies CASMGGAGQPQHF. V and J are TRBV10-2 and TRBJ1-5; possibly TRBD1 for D (6 bases). Germline-derived CDR1 and CDR2 are WSHSY and SAAADI. V was pared by 7 bases and J by 7 bases, with 14 bases between. The length of the CDR3 is 13 residues.

In its sample, this clonotype was seen many times. This chain connects TRBV28 to TRBJ1-1; D remains ambiguous. The germline V and J ends were trimmed by 3 bases and 5 bases, with 4 bases remaining between them. There are 11 residues in the CDR3. Germline lookup yields CDR1 MDHEN and CDR2 SYDVKM. This CDR3 reads CASSFTTEAFF. The DNA of the CDR3 is TGTGCCAGCAGTTTCACGACTGAAGCTTTCTTT.

This chain uses TRBV20-1 with TRBJ2-1; TRBD1 matches 8 bases. V shed 2 bases, J shed 6 bases, and the junction held 6 bases outside the gene matches. CDR3 length: 14 amino acids. CDR1 and CDR2 (germline): DFQATT, SNEGSKA (reference sequence). CDR3 DNA: TGCAGTGCTAGACGGCCAGGGGGCTTCAATGAGCAGTTCTTC. Protein sequence: CSARRPGGFNEQFF.

By share, this clonotype ranks as medium-sized. At one end the junction does not follow the germline gene, possibly because of a read error. The chain uses TRBV5-4 and TRBJ2-5; 9 bases agree with TRBD1. The CDR3 spans 15 residues. Germline V gene data show CDR1 as SGHNT and CDR2 as YYREEE (reference sequence). CDR3: CASSFYRGHQETQYF. For the CDR3, the DNA is TGCGCCAGCAGCTTTTACAGGGGGCATCAAGAGACCCAGTACTTC.

The chain has TRBV7-2 and TRBJ2-3, with a weak D call TRBD1 (6 bases). The germline V gene encodes CDR1 SGHTA and CDR2 FQGNSA. The CDR3 is made up of 15 amino acids. V lost 5 bases and J 6 bases, leaving 18 bases between the germline ends. The CDR3 DNA reads TGTGCCAGCAGCCCCCCAGGGGCGCAATTGGATACGCAGTATTTT. Residues: CASSPPGAQLDTQYF. Combining the CDR3 with reference TRBV7-2 and TRBJ2-3 gives the whole variable domain GAGVSQSPSNKVTEKGKDVELRCDPISGHTALYWYRQSLGQGLEFLIYFQGNSAPDKSGLPSDRFSAERTGGSVSTLTIQRTQQEDSAVYLCASSPPGAQLDTQYFGPGTRLTVL.